This T cell receptor beta chain was sequenced in a study of OX40 agonist ivuxolimab in advanced cancers. Overall study context: Ivuxolimab is a fully human IgG2 antibody that activates OX40 (CD134). Hepatocellular carcinoma, melanoma, renal cell or head and neck cancer affected the dose-escalation patients. Participants, 75% to 90% male, averaged roughly 59 years of age, ranging from roughly 20 to 85. Study observations and caveats: With doses of 0.1 to 3.0 mg/kg, CD4+ and CD8+ blood T cells had undergone clonal expansion by week 6.

As regards this clone: Its antigen is unknown.

Repertoires were generated with immunoSEQ multiplex PCR, while TCRdb's copy carries only in-frame clones and drops some. The sample includes tens of thousands of clones, roughly 93% seen only once; the top ten take about 15%. From germline, CDR1 is LNHDA and CDR2 SQIVND (reference sequence). There are 12 residues in the CDR3. Deletions cut 7 bases from V and 7 bases from J, with 10 bases between. The material was CD4+ or CD8+ T cells sorted from blood, obtained in a trial of the OX40 agonist ivuxolimab. V gene TRBV19 combines with J gene TRBJ2-2; D gene unclear. This TCR was sampled from an adult with an advanced solid tumor such as melanoma, head and neck, liver or kidney cancer. The CDR3 is CASTLNGGELFF. For the CDR3, the DNA is TGTGCCAGTACCCTAAACGGCGGGGAGCTGTTTTTT.